This T cell receptor (beta chain) was captured by sequencing in a study of OX40 agonist ivuxolimab in advanced cancers. Study background: The treatment was a fully human IgG2 OX40 agonist, ivuxolimab. Notes on the study in general: The average count of expanded clones was higher among CD8+ T cells than among CD4+.

Assay used: immunoSEQ multiplex PCR; TCRdb lists only in-frame clones, some missing. Among roughly 42,000 clones, 90% to 95% were seen once, and the ten largest hold around 31%. This CDR3 is built from 14 residues. V lost 6 bases, J lost 4 bases, and 15 bases lay in between. Germline values: CDR1 MNHEY, CDR2 SMNVEV (reference sequence). Concerning this clone: Antigen specificity is unknown.

This rearrangement joins TRBV27 to TRBJ1-1, with a tentative D call TRBD1 (5 bases). Sequencing used CD4+ or CD8+ T cells sorted from blood, obtained in a trial of the OX40 agonist ivuxolimab. The TCR originated in an adult with an advanced solid tumor such as melanoma, head and neck, liver or kidney cancer. Written as DNA, the CDR3 is TGTGCCAGCAGCCTCGGGATGGGGCGCACTGAAGCTTTCTTT. Translation gives CASSLGMGRTEAFF.